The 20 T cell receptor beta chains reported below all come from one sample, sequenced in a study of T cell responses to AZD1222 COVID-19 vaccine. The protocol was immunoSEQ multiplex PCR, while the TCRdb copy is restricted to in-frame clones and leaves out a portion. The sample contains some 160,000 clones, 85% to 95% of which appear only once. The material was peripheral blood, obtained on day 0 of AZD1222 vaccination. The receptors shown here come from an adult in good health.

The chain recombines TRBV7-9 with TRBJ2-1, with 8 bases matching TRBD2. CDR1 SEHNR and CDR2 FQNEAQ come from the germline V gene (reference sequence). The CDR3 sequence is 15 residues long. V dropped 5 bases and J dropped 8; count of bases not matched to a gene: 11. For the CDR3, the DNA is TGTGCCAGCAGCGCCGTGGGACGGGGGGGACATGAGCAGTTCTTC. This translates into CASSAVGRGGHEQFF. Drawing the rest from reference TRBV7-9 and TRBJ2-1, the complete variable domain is DTGVSQNPRHKITKRGQNVTFRCDPISEHNRLYWYRQTLGQGPEFLTYFQNEAQLEKSRLLSDRFSAERPKGSFSTLEIQRTEQGDSAMYLCASSAVGRGGHEQFFGPGTRLTVL.

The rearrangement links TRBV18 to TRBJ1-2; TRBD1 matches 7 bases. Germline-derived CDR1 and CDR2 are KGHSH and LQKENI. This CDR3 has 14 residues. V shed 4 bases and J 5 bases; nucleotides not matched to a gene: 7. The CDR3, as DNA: TGTGCCAGCTCACGCGACAGGGTAGAATATGGCTACACCTTC. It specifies CASSRDRVEYGYTF.

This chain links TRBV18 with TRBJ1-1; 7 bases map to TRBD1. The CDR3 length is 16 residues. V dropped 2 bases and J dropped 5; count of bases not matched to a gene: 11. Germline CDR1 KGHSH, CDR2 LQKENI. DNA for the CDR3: TGTGCCAGCTCACCATACGGTCCCGGGACAGAGACTGAAGCTTTCTTT. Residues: CASSPYGPGTETEAFF.

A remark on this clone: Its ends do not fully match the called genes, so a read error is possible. CDR3 amino acids: CASTLQGPNNGGELFF. The CDR3 region has the DNA TGTGCCAGCACCTTACAGGGGCCAAATAACGGCGGGGAGCTGTTTTTT. The rearrangement uses TRBV7-9 and TRBJ2-2, with TRBD1 matching 7 bases. Per the germline V gene, CDR1 is SEHNR and CDR2 is FQNEAQ (reference sequence). CDR3 length: 16 residues. Based on the CDR3 plus reference TRBV7-9 and TRBJ2-2, the full variable domain is DTGVSQNPRHKITKRGQNVTFRCDPISEHNRLYWYRQTLGQGPEFLTYFQNEAQLEKSRLLSDRFSAERPKGSFSTLEIQRTEQGDSAMYLCASTLQGPNNGGELFFGEGSRLTVL.

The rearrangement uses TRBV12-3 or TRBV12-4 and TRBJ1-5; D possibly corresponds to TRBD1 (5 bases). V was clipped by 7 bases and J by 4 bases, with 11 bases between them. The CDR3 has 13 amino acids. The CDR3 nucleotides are TGTGCCAGCACCCCGGGGGAGAATCAGCCCCAGCATTTT. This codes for CASTPGENQPQHF.

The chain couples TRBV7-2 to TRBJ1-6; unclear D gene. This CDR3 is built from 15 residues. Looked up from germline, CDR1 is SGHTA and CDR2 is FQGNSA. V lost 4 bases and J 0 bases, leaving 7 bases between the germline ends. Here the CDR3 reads CASSSSASYNSPLHF. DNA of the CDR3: TGTGCCAGCAGCTCCTCTGCCTCCTATAATTCACCCCTCCACTTT.

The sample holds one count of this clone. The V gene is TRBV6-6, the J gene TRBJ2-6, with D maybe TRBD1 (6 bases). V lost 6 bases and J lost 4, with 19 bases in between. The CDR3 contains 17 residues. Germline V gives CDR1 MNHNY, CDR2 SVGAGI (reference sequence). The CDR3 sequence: CASSREQGGTGANVLTF. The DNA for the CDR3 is TGTGCCAGCAGCCGAGAACAGGGCGGCACAGGGGCCAACGTCCTGACTTTC.

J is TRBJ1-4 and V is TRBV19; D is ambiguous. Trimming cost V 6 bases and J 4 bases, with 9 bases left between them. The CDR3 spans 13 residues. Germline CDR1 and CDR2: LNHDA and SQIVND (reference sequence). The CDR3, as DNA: TGTGCCAGTAGACCCACTATTAATGAAAAACTGTTTTTT. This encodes CASRPTINEKLFF.

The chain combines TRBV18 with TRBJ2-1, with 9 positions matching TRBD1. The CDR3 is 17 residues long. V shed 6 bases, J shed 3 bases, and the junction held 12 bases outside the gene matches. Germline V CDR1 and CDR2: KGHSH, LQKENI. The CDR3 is CASSQGYGTGSYNEQFF. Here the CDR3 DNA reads TGTGCCAGCTCCCAAGGATACGGGACAGGGAGCTACAATGAGCAGTTCTTC.

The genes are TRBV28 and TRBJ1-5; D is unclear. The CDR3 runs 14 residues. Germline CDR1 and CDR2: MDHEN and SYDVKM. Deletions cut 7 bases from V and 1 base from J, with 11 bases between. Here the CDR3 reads CASNPDVSNQPQHF. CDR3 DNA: TGTGCCAGCAATCCTGACGTAAGCAATCAGCCCCAGCATTTT.

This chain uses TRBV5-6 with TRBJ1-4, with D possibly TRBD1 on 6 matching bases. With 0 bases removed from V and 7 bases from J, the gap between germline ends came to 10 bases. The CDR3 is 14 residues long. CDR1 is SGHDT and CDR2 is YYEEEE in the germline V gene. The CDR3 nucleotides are TGTGCCAGCAGCTTGGGACAGGCCGGTGAAAAACTGTTTTTT. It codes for CASSLGQAGEKLFF.

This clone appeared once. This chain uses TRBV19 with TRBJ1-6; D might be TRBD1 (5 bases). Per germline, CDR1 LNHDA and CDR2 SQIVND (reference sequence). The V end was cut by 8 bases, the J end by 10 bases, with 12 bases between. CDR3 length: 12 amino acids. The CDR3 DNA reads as TGTGCCAGTGGATTAAGGGGCTCACCCCTCCACTTT. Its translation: CASGLRGSPLHF.

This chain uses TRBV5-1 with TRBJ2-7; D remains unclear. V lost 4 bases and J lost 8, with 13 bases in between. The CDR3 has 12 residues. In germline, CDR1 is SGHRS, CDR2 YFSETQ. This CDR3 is CASSPDGVQQYF. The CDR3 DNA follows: TGCGCCAGCAGCCCGGACGGAGTGCAGCAGTACTTC.

The CDR3 nucleotides read TGTGCCAGCAGCCGAGCCGGGACAGGGATCAACGAGCAGTACTTC. Its protein is CASSRAGTGINEQYF. The chain combines TRBV7-8 with TRBJ2-7, with TRBD1 identical over 9 bases. The CDR3 contains 15 residues. CDR1 and CDR2 (germline): SGHVS, FQNEAQ. V dropped 5 bases and J dropped 5; count of bases not matched to a gene: 10.

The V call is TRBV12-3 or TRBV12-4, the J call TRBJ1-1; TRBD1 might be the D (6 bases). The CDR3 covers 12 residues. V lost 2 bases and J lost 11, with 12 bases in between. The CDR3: CASSLRGGTAFF. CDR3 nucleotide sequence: TGTGCCAGCAGTTTAAGGGGGGGTACTGCTTTCTTT.

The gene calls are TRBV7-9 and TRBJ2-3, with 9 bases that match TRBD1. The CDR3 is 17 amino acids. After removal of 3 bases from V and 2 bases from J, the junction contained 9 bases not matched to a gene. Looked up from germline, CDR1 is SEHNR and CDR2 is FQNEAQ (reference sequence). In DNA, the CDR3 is TGTGCCAGCAGCTTGGGGACAGGGTTTTTCCCCACAGATACGCAGTATTTT. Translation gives CASSLGTGFFPTDTQYF.

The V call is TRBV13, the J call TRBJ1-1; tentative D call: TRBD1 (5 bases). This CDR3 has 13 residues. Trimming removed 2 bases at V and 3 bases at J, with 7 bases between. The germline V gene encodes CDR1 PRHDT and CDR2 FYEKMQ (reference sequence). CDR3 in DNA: TGTGCCAGCAGCTTAAAAGGGGACACTGAAGCTTTCTTT. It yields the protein CASSLKGDTEAFF.

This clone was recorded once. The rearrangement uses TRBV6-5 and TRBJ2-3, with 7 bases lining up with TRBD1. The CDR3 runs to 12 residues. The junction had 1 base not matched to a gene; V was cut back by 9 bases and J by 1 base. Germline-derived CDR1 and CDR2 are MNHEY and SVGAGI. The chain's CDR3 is CASGQGTDTQYF. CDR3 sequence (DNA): TGTGCCAGTGGACAGGGCACAGATACGCAGTATTTT.

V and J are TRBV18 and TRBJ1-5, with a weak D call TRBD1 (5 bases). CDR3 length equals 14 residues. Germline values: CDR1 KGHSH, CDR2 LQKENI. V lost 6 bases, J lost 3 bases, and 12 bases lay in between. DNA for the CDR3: TGTGCCAGCTCCTCGGCAGGGATCAATCAGCCCCAGCATTTT. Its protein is CASSSAGINQPQHF.

CDR3 DNA sequence: TGTGCCAGCCAAAGCGGGCTGGCACAAGAGACCCAGTACTTC. This encodes CASQSGLAQETQYF. The V gene is TRBV2, the J gene TRBJ2-5, with D maybe TRBD2 (6 bases). The length of the CDR3 is 14 residues. Germline V gives CDR1 SNHLY, CDR2 FYNNEI. Between the trimmed V and J ends, which lost 8 bases and 2 bases, there was a span of 15 bases.